Presented here are 21 T cell receptor beta chains from one specimen sequenced in a study of radiotherapy plus CTLA-4 blockade in lung cancer. Sequencing was performed with immunoSEQ multiplex PCR; in TCRdb, only in-frame clones are kept and a portion is missing. The data contain 80,000 to 95,000 clones, around 83% of them singletons. Specimen: peripheral blood, collected from a patient treated with radiotherapy plus ipilimumab. The receptors shown here come from a human donor with non-small cell lung cancer that progressed on radiotherapy plus ipilimumab.

The rearrangement links TRBV5-5 to TRBJ1-2; D remains unclear. V gave up 0 bases and J gave up 6 bases, with 15 bases separating them. There are 15 residues in the CDR3. Germline values: CDR1 SGHKS, CDR2 YYEKEE (reference sequence). In DNA form, the CDR3 reads TGTGCCAGCAGCTTGGTCGCGGCGGGGAACCATGGCTACACCTTC. Its translation is CASSLVAAGNHGYTF.

This clone was recorded at least ten times. V and J are TRBV11-1 and TRBJ2-5, with TRBD1 matching over 7 bases. The germline gives CDR1 SGHAT, CDR2 FQDESV (reference sequence). V trimming: 2 bases; J trimming: 3 bases; junction bases outside the gene matches: 6. This CDR3 contains 15 residues. The CDR3 DNA sequence: TGTGCCAGCAGCTTAACCTCAGACAGGGAAGAGACCCAGTACTTC. Translated: CASSLTSDREETQYF.

In DNA, the CDR3 is TGTGCCAGAAGTCAGGGGAGCGGCTACACCTTC. Translation: CARSQGSGYTF. The chain joins TRBV5-3 to TRBJ1-2; TRBD1 is a possible D gene (6 bases). TRBV5-3 is treated as an ORF (open reading frame) with a function not yet certain. Trimming stripped 5 bases from V and 8 bases from J, with 10 bases between. This CDR3 region has 11 residues.

The CDR3, as DNA: TGTGCCAGCAGCCAAGGGCCAAATCAGCCCCAGCATTTT. It is translated as CASSQGPNQPQHF. The rearrangement joins TRBV4-2 to TRBJ1-5; D is unclear. Trimming removed 1 base from V and 4 bases from J, with 5 bases in between. The length of the CDR3 is 13 residues. Germline CDR1 and CDR2: LGHNA and YNFKEQ.

The V and J genes are TRBV18 and TRBJ2-3, with TRBD1 matching 10 bases. This CDR3 spans 17 amino acids. J lost 4 bases, V lost 3 bases, and 10 bases had no gene match. Germline lookup yields CDR1 KGHSH and CDR2 LQKENI. The CDR3 bases are TGTGCCAGCTCACCGGAGACAGGGGGCGGAGGTGCAGATACGCAGTATTTT. Its translation is CASSPETGGGGADTQYF.

V usage is TRBV4-1 and J usage is TRBJ2-7, with 7 positions matching TRBD2. V shed 0 bases and J 2 bases; nucleotides not matched to a gene: 4. There are 15 residues in the CDR3. Germline V gene lookup returns CDR1 MGHRA and CDR2 YSYEKL. This CDR3 is CASSQEGSGAYEQYV. CDR3 DNA sequence: TGCGCCAGCAGCCAAGAAGGGAGCGGGGCCTACGAGCAGTACGTC.

This clone was seen only once. A read error may account for a junction end that differs from germline. CDR3 loop: CASSLEARGTETQYF. Here the CDR3 DNA reads TGTGCTAGCAGCTTAGAGGCCAGGGGTACGGAGACCCAGTACTTC. This chain connects TRBV7-7 to TRBJ2-5, with D possibly being TRBD1 (6 bases). Germline V lookup: CDR1 SSHAT, CDR2 FNYEAQ (reference sequence). This CDR3 is 15 amino acids long.

The chain uses TRBV28 and TRBJ2-5, with D possibly called TRBD1 or TRBD2 (5 bases each). With 1 base removed from V and 4 bases from J, the gap between germline ends came to 13 bases. Germline-derived CDR1 and CDR2 are MDHEN and SYDVKM. There are 15 residues in the CDR3. CDR3 amino acids: CASSLYRDGLETQYF. The DNA of the CDR3 is TGTGCCAGCAGTTTATATCGGGACGGCCTAGAGACCCAGTACTTC.

Notes on this clone: A read error may produce the germline difference seen at one junction end. The CDR3 DNA reads as TGTGCCAGCCGGCGGGACTCTCAAGAGGCCCAGTACTTC. Translated, it gives CASRRDSQEAQYF. The rearrangement joins TRBV7-9 to TRBJ2-5; tentative D call: TRBD2 (6 bases). The CDR3 contains 13 residues. The V gene's germline CDR1 is SEHNR and CDR2 FQNEAQ (reference sequence).

In this sample, this clone turned up a few times. The gene calls are TRBV6-1 and TRBJ2-3; no clear D gene. The V gene's germline CDR1 is MNHNS and CDR2 SASEGT. V was pared by 4 bases and J by 2 bases, with 13 bases between. The CDR3 consists of 15 residues. The DNA for the CDR3 is TGTGCCAGCAGTGCAGCCCACAGACCCACAGATACGCAGTATTTT. The encoded protein is CASSAAHRPTDTQYF.

The chain employs TRBV29-1 and TRBJ2-2; 9 bases match TRBD2. The J segment lost 0 bases and the V segment lost 8 bases, leaving 4 bases of the junction unmatched. The germline V gene encodes CDR1 SQVTM and CDR2 ANQGSEA. This CDR3 has 14 amino acids. The CDR3 region has the DNA TGCAGCATTTCTAGCGGGGCGAACACCGGGGAGCTGTTTTTT. Translated, it gives CSISSGANTGELFF.

V usage is TRBV4-1 and J usage is TRBJ2-5, with 12 bases lining up with TRBD2. J lost 4 bases, V lost 1 base, and 4 bases had no gene match. Germline values: CDR1 MGHRA, CDR2 YSYEKL. The CDR3 loop spans 16 amino acids. The CDR3 DNA sequence: TGCGCCAGCAGCCAAGTAGGACTAGCGGGATTAGAGACCCAGTACTTC. Translated, it gives CASSQVGLAGLETQYF.

This clone was counted between two and nine times. The chain employs TRBV19 and TRBJ2-1; 9 positions agree with TRBD1. Germline CDR1 LNHDA, CDR2 SQIVND (reference sequence). Trimming took 5 bases from V and 7 from J; bases not matched to a gene: 12. The CDR3 extends over 16 amino acids. DNA for the CDR3: TGTGCCAGTAGTCCCGAACGACAGGGGGTTACAAATGAGCAGTTCTTC. Its translation: CASSPERQGVTNEQFF.

Only one count was recorded for this clone. This sequence joins TRBV19 and TRBJ1-1; possible D gene TRBD1, 5 bases. The CDR3 extends over 16 amino acids. CDR1 is LNHDA, CDR2 SQIVND, per germline (reference sequence). The V gene lost 5 bases and the J gene lost 1 base, with 17 bases spanning the gap. In DNA form, the CDR3 reads TGTGCCAGTAGTCCACTGACAGACCTTAAGAACACTGAAGCTTTCTTT. Amino acids: CASSPLTDLKNTEAFF. The full variable domain, completed using reference TRBV19 and TRBJ1-1, is DGGITQSPKYLFRKEGQNVTLSCEQNLNHDAMYWYRQDPGQGLRLIYYSQIVNDFQKGDIAEGYSVSREKKESFPLTVTSAQKNPTAFYLCASSPLTDLKNTEAFFGQGTRLTVV.

On this clone itself: The sample holds other DNA sequences that translate to the same CDR3. V and J are TRBV9 and TRBJ2-2; no reliable D call. Germline V gene sequence: CDR1 SGDLS, CDR2 YYNGEE. V was shortened by 0 bases and J by 1 base, with 4 bases between the two germline ends. CDR3 length: 14 residues. The CDR3: CASSVEGNTGELFF. The CDR3, as DNA: TGTGCCAGCAGCGTAGAAGGGAACACCGGGGAGCTGTTTTTT.

The CDR3 loop is CASSPSGTGPFYNEQFF. The CDR3 bases are TGCGCCAGCAGCCCGAGCGGGACAGGGCCCTTCTACAATGAGCAGTTCTTC. V and J are TRBV5-1 and TRBJ2-1; 9 bases match TRBD1. CDR1 is SGHRS, CDR2 YFSETQ, per germline. The CDR3 totals 17 residues. The junction had 11 bases not matched to a gene; V was cut back by 4 bases and J by 3 bases.

The rearrangement uses TRBV7-3 and TRBJ2-1; TRBD2 aligns across 10 bases. The V segment lost 4 bases and the J segment 6 bases; nucleotides outside the gene matches: 6. The CDR3 is 15 residues long. The germline gives CDR1 SGHTA, CDR2 FQGTGA. The CDR3 nucleotides read TGTGCCAGCAGCTGGGCTAGCGGGAGCGGCAATGAGCAGTTCTTC. Amino acid sequence: CASSWASGSGNEQFF.

The chain uses TRBV21-1 and TRBJ2-7. TRBV21-1 is recorded as a pseudogene. The CDR3 sequence is 18 residues long. DNA for the CDR3: TGTGCCAGCAGCAAAGCGCGACAGGGGAGAGCGGGAGAGGACGAGCAGTACTTC. Its protein is CASSKARQGRAGEDEQYF.

Note on this clone: This sample also contains other DNA sequences that code for the same CDR3. V and J are TRBV2 and TRBJ1-5; 8 nucleotides match TRBD1. The germline V gene encodes CDR1 SNHLY and CDR2 FYNNEI. The CDR3 sequence is 15 residues long. With V trimmed by 2 bases and J by 1 base, 1 base remained unmatched. The chain's CDR3 is CASSEWTGSNQPQHF. The CDR3 DNA follows: TGTGCCAGCAGTGAATGGACAGGGAGCAATCAGCCCCAGCATTTT.

In this sample, this clone turned up a few times. This chain links TRBV4-1 with TRBJ2-1; TRBD2 agrees at 9 bases. Unmatched junction bases numbered 10, after V lost 0 bases and J lost 10 bases. From germline, CDR1 is MGHRA and CDR2 YSYEKL. The CDR3 runs 16 residues. CDR3: CASSQEAGGLFREQFF. CDR3 nucleotides: TGCGCCAGCAGCCAAGAAGCGGGAGGCCTGTTCAGGGAGCAGTTCTTC.

The chain recombines TRBV27 with TRBJ2-2; the match to TRBD1 covers 10 bases. Germline loops: CDR1 MNHEY, CDR2 SMNVEV (reference sequence). This CDR3 comprises 16 residues. The V gene end was trimmed by 8 bases and the J gene end by 2 bases; junction bases not matched to a gene: 8. The CDR3 region has the DNA TGTGCCAGCGGTACTAGGACAGGGGGAAACACCGGGGAGCTGTTTTTT. It codes for CASGTRTGGNTGELFF.